What follows are 21 T cell receptor beta chains derived from one specimen sequenced in a study of blood T cell repertoires in COVID-19. Sequenced by immunoSEQ multiplex PCR; TCRdb stores in-frame clones only, minus some. This repertoire shows 120,000 to 150,000 clones, almost 90% found once; its top ten account for about 10%. The specimen was peripheral blood. Every receptor here comes from a man aged 50 to 59 with active or convalescent COVID-19.

The V gene is TRBV12-3 or TRBV12-4, the J gene TRBJ1-4; tentatively, D is TRBD1 (6 bases). V gave up 8 bases and J gave up 8 bases, with 15 bases separating them. The CDR3 is made up of 13 amino acids. In DNA, the CDR3 is TGTGCCAGCTCGGGGGGGGCGAGGGAAAAACTGTTTTTT. Its translation is CASSGGAREKLFF.

The chain links TRBV9 to TRBJ1-1; possible D gene TRBD1, 5 bases. Germline V lookup: CDR1 SGDLS, CDR2 YYNGEE. This CDR3 comprises 15 residues. The V end was cut by 0 bases, the J end by 6 bases, with 15 bases between. CDR3 sequence: CASSVVGHTGAEAFF. In DNA form, the CDR3 reads TGTGCCAGCAGCGTAGTTGGTCATACGGGGGCTGAAGCTTTCTTT.

This clone appeared a single time. The J gene is TRBJ1-1, the V gene TRBV3-1 (or the pseudogene TRBV3-2), with a tentative D call TRBD1 (5 bases). Trimming took 4 bases from V and 7 from J, leaving 19 bases between them. CDR1 LGHDT and CDR2 YNNKEL come from the germline V gene (reference sequence). The CDR3 runs 15 residues. The CDR3 sequence: CASSRLGGEGGEAFF. DNA of the CDR3: TGTGCCAGCAGCCGATTGGGGGGGGAAGGCGGTGAAGCTTTCTTT.

This chain connects TRBV28 to TRBJ2-7, with a tentative D call TRBD1 (6 bases). CDR3 length: 15 residues. The V and J ends lost 2 bases and 2 bases respectively, with 13 bases between them. The germline gives CDR1 MDHEN, CDR2 SYDVKM. In nucleotides, the CDR3 is TGTGCCAGCAGTTTAGGGGGCGGGCGGGCCTACGAGCAGTACTTC. This codes for CASSLGGGRAYEQYF.

This chain joins TRBV2 and TRBJ2-7, with 11 bases aligning to TRBD2. The V and J ends lost 3 bases and 8 bases, in that order; junction bases with no gene match: 6. There are 14 residues in the CDR3. Germline V gene sequence: CDR1 SNHLY, CDR2 FYNNEI. The CDR3 DNA follows: TGTGCCAGCAGTGACGGCCTAGCGGGAGGCAAGCAGTACTTC. It specifies CASSDGLAGGKQYF. The full variable domain, rest sourced from reference TRBV2 and TRBJ2-7, is EPEVTQTPSHQVTQMGQEVILRCVPISNHLYFYWYRQILGQKVEFLVSFYNNEISEKSEIFDDQFSVERPDGSNFTLKIRSTKLEDSAMYFCASSDGLAGGKQYFGPGTRLTVT.

The V and J genes are TRBV5-4 and TRBJ2-7, with TRBD2 matching 7 bases. The germline V gene has CDR1 SGHNT and CDR2 YYREEE (reference sequence). CDR3 length equals 16 residues. V was pared by 0 bases and J by 6 bases, with 12 bases of the junction left unmatched. CDR3 sequence: CASSLEGILARGEQYF. CDR3 in DNA: TGTGCCAGCAGCTTGGAAGGGATACTAGCGAGGGGCGAGCAGTACTTC.

The V and J genes are TRBV29-1 and TRBJ2-1, with a tentative D call TRBD2 (6 bases). Germline-derived CDR1 and CDR2 are SQVTM and ANQGSEA. This CDR3 spans 11 amino acids. Trimming removed 7 bases from V and 6 bases from J, with 10 bases in between. The chain's CDR3 is CSAGTSNEQFF. As DNA, the CDR3 is TGCAGCGCCGGGACTTCCAATGAGCAGTTCTTC.

This clone occurred once. The V and J genes are TRBV28 and TRBJ1-1; no reliable D call. The CDR3 covers 15 residues. Trimming pared 2 bases from V and 5 bases from J, leaving 15 bases between. The germline V gene has CDR1 MDHEN and CDR2 SYDVKM. CDR3 DNA sequence: TGTGCCAGCAGTTTAATTTTTGTGGGAGGGACTGAAGCTTTCTTT. Its translation is CASSLIFVGGTEAFF.

This sequence joins TRBV5-1 and TRBJ2-3; 12 bases line up with TRBD2. CDR3 length equals 16 residues. The germline CDR1 and CDR2 sequences are SGHRS and YFSETQ. Trimming cost V 4 bases and J 2 bases; bases outside gene matches: 5. CDR3 nucleotides: TGCGCCAGCAGCGCAGGACTAGCGGGATCCACAGATACGCAGTATTTT. Protein sequence: CASSAGLAGSTDTQYF.

The V call is TRBV7-2, the J call TRBJ1-1; D is unclear. Trimming shortened V by 8 bases and J by 0 bases, and 16 bases separated the two germline ends. The CDR3 is 15 amino acids. The germline V gene has CDR1 SGHTA and CDR2 FQGNSA. For the CDR3, the DNA is TGTGCCAGCCGATTCCAGGAGGGTATGAACACTGAAGCTTTCTTT. It codes for CASRFQEGMNTEAFF.

This chain connects TRBV9 to TRBJ2-5, with a possible D match to TRBD1 (6 bases). The CDR3 is 16 residues long. The V gene's germline CDR1 is SGDLS and CDR2 YYNGEE. Trimming left V 0 bases short and J 3 bases short, with 15 bases between. CDR3 in DNA: TGTGCCAGCAGCGTAGGAAGGCAGGGGCCCGAAGAGACCCAGTACTTC. This translates into CASSVGRQGPEETQYF.

V and J are TRBV29-1 and TRBJ2-3; tentatively, D is TRBD1 (6 bases). The length of the CDR3 is 14 residues. The V and J ends lost 3 bases and 4 bases respectively, with 14 bases between them. Germline CDR1 reads SQVTM; CDR2 reads ANQGSEA. CDR3 in amino acids: CSVEFDRSPDTQYF. The CDR3 region has the DNA TGCAGCGTTGAGTTTGACAGGTCCCCAGATACGCAGTATTTT.

The genes are TRBV27 and TRBJ1-4; 9 bases line up with TRBD1. The CDR3 loop spans 16 amino acids. Trimming took 6 bases from V and 2 from J; bases not matched to a gene: 7. Germline V gene sequence: CDR1 MNHEY, CDR2 SMNVEV (reference sequence). In DNA, the CDR3 is TGTGCCAGCAGCCCCGGGACAGGGTTTACTAATGAAAAACTGTTTTTT. Residues: CASSPGTGFTNEKLFF.

The chain couples TRBV3-1 (or the pseudogene TRBV3-2) to TRBJ2-1; tentatively, D is TRBD2 (6 bases). CDR1 and CDR2 (germline): LGHDT, YNNKEL (reference sequence). The CDR3 has 14 residues. V lost 4 bases, J lost 1 base, and 8 bases lay in between. The CDR3 spells CASSRLGSYNEQFF. CDR3 nucleotide sequence: TGTGCCAGCAGCCGACTAGGATCCTACAATGAGCAGTTCTTC.

The chain combines TRBV4-3 with TRBJ2-3; TRBD2 aligns across 10 bases. Trimming removed 1 base from V and 3 bases from J; junction bases left unmatched: 13. This CDR3 has 19 amino acids. Germline CDR1 reads LGHNA; CDR2 reads YSLEER. The CDR3 DNA is TGCGCCAGCAGCCAAGGAGGGCCCGGGGTTAGCGGGAGGACAGATACGCAGTATTTT. Translating it yields CASSQGGPGVSGRTDTQYF.

CDR3 amino acids: CASSLRGQGAAGYTF. The CDR3 DNA follows: TGTGCCAGCAGCTTGCGGGGACAGGGGGCTGCTGGCTACACCTTC. The chain has TRBV5-8 and TRBJ1-2; 12 bases are a match to TRBD1. The CDR3 contains 15 residues. V was clipped by 1 base and J by 7 bases; unmatched bases: 5. Germline values: CDR1 SGHTS, CDR2 YDEGEE.

This CDR3 is CASSHRDRNNEQFF. In nucleotides, the CDR3 is TGTGCCAGCAGCCATAGGGACAGAAACAATGAGCAGTTCTTC. This chain joins TRBV3-1 (or the pseudogene TRBV3-2) and TRBJ2-1, with 7 nucleotides matching TRBD1. Germline loops: CDR1 LGHDT, CDR2 YNNKEL (reference sequence). J was trimmed by 5 bases and V by 3 bases; bases with no gene match: 4. CDR3 length: 14 amino acids.

V and J are TRBV2 and TRBJ2-3; possibly TRBD1 for D (5 bases). Trimming removed 4 bases from V and 1 base from J, with 12 bases in between. Germline V gene lookup returns CDR1 SNHLY and CDR2 FYNNEI. The CDR3 covers 15 residues. DNA for the CDR3: TGTGCCAGCAGTGTCGACAGACGTGGCACAGATACGCAGTATTTT. Protein: CASSVDRRGTDTQYF. Together with reference TRBV2 and TRBJ2-3, the CDR3 gives the full variable domain: EPEVTQTPSHQVTQMGQEVILRCVPISNHLYFYWYRQILGQKVEFLVSFYNNEISEKSEIFDDQFSVERPDGSNFTLKIRSTKLEDSAMYFCASSVDRRGTDTQYFGPGTRLTVL.

V is TRBV7-2 and J is TRBJ2-1; 7 nucleotides agree with TRBD1. From germline, CDR1 is SGHTA and CDR2 FQGNSA. CDR3 length equals 15 residues. Trimming took 5 bases from V and 2 from J; bases not matched to a gene: 6. The CDR3 spells CASSANRGTYNEQFF. DNA for the CDR3: TGTGCCAGCAGCGCCAACAGGGGAACCTACAATGAGCAGTTCTTC. The full variable domain, in which reference TRBV7-2 and TRBJ2-1 provide the parts outside the CDR3, is GAGVSQSPSNKVTEKGKDVELRCDPISGHTALYWYRQSLGQGLEFLIYFQGNSAPDKSGLPSDRFSAERTGGSVSTLTIQRTQQEDSAVYLCASSANRGTYNEQFFGPGTRLTVL.

The chain couples TRBV28 to TRBJ2-3, with TRBD1 matching 7 bases. The CDR3 runs 15 residues. Germline CDR1 MDHEN, CDR2 SYDVKM. Trimming took 5 bases from V and 1 from J; bases not matched to a gene: 6. The CDR3 bases are TGTGCCAGCAGTCCCCCCGGGACAGGCACAGATACGCAGTATTTT. Its protein is CASSPPGTGTDTQYF.

As to this clone: The junction does not match germline at one end; this may be a read error. This chain links TRBV28 with TRBJ2-1; D uncertain. The CDR3 extends over 14 amino acids. The germline gives CDR1 MDHEN, CDR2 SYDVKM. The CDR3 DNA follows: TGTGCCAGCACTTTAGGGCAGCCGGACAATGAGCAGTTCTTC. This encodes CASTLGQPDNEQFF.